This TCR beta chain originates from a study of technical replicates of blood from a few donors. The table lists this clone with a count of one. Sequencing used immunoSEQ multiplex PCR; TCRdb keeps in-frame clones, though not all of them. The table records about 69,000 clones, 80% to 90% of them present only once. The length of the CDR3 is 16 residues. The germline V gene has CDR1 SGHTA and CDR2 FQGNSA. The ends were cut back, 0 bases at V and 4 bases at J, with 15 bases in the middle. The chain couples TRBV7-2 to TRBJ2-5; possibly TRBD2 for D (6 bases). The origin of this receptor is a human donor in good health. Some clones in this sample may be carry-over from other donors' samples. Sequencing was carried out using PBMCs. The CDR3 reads CASSLAAGSVIETQYF. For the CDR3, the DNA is TGTGCCAGCAGCTTAGCCGCGGGGAGCGTTATAGAGACCCAGTACTTC.